A selection of T cell receptor beta chains follows, all from one sample in a study of T cell responses to AZD1222 COVID-19 vaccine. The assay was immunoSEQ multiplex PCR, and TCRdb's table has in-frame clones only and misses some. The sample lists under 200,000 clones; more than 75% were seen once. This sample comprised peripheral blood, obtained 28 days after the second AZD1222 dose. These receptors were taken from an adult who received the AZD1222 COVID-19 vaccine. The CDR3 runs from the conserved cysteine through the conserved F or W. A D gene is named only where the DNA matches it firmly. Clone size is shown for a subset of rows, as once, few, many or a class of expanded clone.

NA TRBJ1-3 TRBV5-1 NA TGCGCCAGCAGCTTAGGGGACTTTGGAAACACCATATATTTT CASSLGDFGNTIYF
NA TRBJ1-4 TRBV4-3 TRBD1 TGCGCCAGCAGCCAAGAGACAGGGGCAACTAATGAAAAACTGTTTTTT CASSQETGATNEKLFF
few TRBJ2-1 TRBV25-1 NA TGTGCCAGCAGTGGGGTGGGTGGGGTCAATGAGCAGTTCTTC CASSGVGGVNEQFF
NA TRBJ2-7 TRBV30 NA TGTGCCTGGAGTGTCGACAGGTACGAGCAGTACTTC CAWSVDRYEQYF
NA TRBJ1-5 TRBV28 NA TGTGCCAGCAGGGGCCAGGACCGGAGCAATCAGCCCCAGCATTTT CASRGQDRSNQPQHF
NA TRBJ2-1 TRBV7-3 NA TGTGCCAGCAGCTCATTGGGGGGTCCCTACAATGAGCAGTTCTTC CASSSLGGPYNEQFF
NA TRBJ1-1 TRBV28 NA TGTGCCAGCAGTTTATCGGGAATTATGAACACTGAAGCTTTCTTT CASSLSGIMNTEAFF
NA TRBJ2-2 TRBV7-3 NA TGTGCCAGCAGCCTACCCAACAGCCGGGGTAACACCGGGGAGCTGTTTTTT CASSLPNSRGNTGELFF
NA TRBJ1-3 TRBV5-6 NA TGTGCCAGCAGCTTCAGTGGAAACACCATATATTTT CASSFSGNTIYF
NA TRBJ2-7 TRBV7-2 NA TGTGCCAGCAGCGCCTCGGTAGGGCGGGGCTACGAGCAGTACTTC CASSASVGRGYEQYF
few TRBJ2-1 TRBV11-2 TRBD2 TGTGCCAGCAGCGAAACTAGCGGGAATTACAATGAGCAGTTCTTC CASSETSGNYNEQFF
once TRBJ2-1 TRBV18 TRBD1 TGTGCCAGCTCAGAGACAGGGTACTACAATGAGCAGTTCTTC CASSETGYYNEQFF
NA TRBJ2-7 TRBV7-3 NA TGTGCCAGCAGCTTATCGGGAGCGGTCTCCTACGAGCAGTACTTC CASSLSGAVSYEQYF
NA TRBJ2-1 TRBV5-1 TRBD2 TGCGCCAGCAGCAAATCCGTGGCTAGCGGGAGTGGTGAGCAGTTCTTC CASSKSVASGSGEQFF
NA TRBJ1-6 TRBV4-2 NA TGTGCCAGCAGCCAAGCGTTGGAGCCGGGACCCCTCCACTTT CASSQALEPGPLHF
NA TRBJ1-1 TRBV7-2 NA TGTGCCAGCAGCTTAGGGTCCAGGGCTGCTTTCTTT CASSLGSRAAFF
NA TRBJ1-2 TRBV27 NA TGTGCCAGCACCGGGGACGGTCGCTATGGCTACACCTTC CASTGDGRYGYTF
NA TRBJ2-7 TRBV2 NA TGTGCCAGCAGTGCGAGGAGCGGAGGCTCCTACGAGCAGTACTTC CASSARSGGSYEQYF
NA TRBJ2-3 TRBV5-6 TRBD2 TGTGCCAGCAGCCGAGCGGGAGATACAGATACGCAGTATTTT CASSRAGDTDTQYF
NA TRBJ1-4 TRBV19 NA TGTGCCAGTAGTACAGTTGCAACTAATGAAAAACTGTTTTTT CASSTVATNEKLFF
NA TRBJ2-1 TRBV30 TRBD2 TGTGCCTGGAGTAGGGCGGGAGGGGATGAGCAGTTCTTC CAWSRAGGDEQFF
NA TRBJ2-5 TRBV25-1 TRBD2 TGTGCCAGCAGTGAGCTACTTAGCGGGGCCGGGGTGACCCAGTACTTC CASSELLSGAGVTQYF
NA TRBJ2-5 TRBV6-2/TRBV6-3 NA TGTGCCAGCAGTGAGACAGGTCGAGAGACCCAGTACTTC CASSETGRETQYF
NA TRBJ2-1 TRBV4-3 NA TGCGCTAGCAGCCAGGAGGTGGCGGTGAGGGGCAATGAGCAGTTCTTC CASSQEVAVRGNEQFF
NA TRBJ2-1 TRBV6-5 TRBD2 TGTGCCAGCAAGCAGGGAGGGATAACCTACAATGAGCAGTTCTTC CASKQGGITYNEQFF
NA TRBJ1-2 TRBV5-1 NA TGCGCCAGCAGCTTGGGACTACGGACAAGTATCAATTATGGCTACACCTTC CASSLGLRTSINYGYTF
NA TRBJ2-3 TRBV9 TRBD2 TGTGCCAGCAGCGTGATCTCGACTAGCGGTAGCACAGATACGCAGTATTTT CASSVISTSGSTDTQYF
NA TRBJ1-1 TRBV30 TRBD1 TGTGCCTGGAGGTTGACAGGGGGCTCTGAAGCTTTCTTT CAWRLTGGSEAFF
few TRBJ1-2 TRBV27 NA TGTGCCAGCTCGAGCATGGGAGTTGACTATGGCTACACCTTC CASSSMGVDYGYTF
NA TRBJ2-7 TRBV27 TRBD2 TGTGCCTCCGGGGGGAGATGGGGCGAGCAGTACTTC CASGGRWGEQYF
NA TRBJ2-3 TRBV5-1 NA TGCGCCAGCAGCTTGGTTCAGGGCGAAGATACGCAGTATTTT CASSLVQGEDTQYF